This entry lists 2 T cell receptor beta chains sequenced from one sample in a study of T cells after yellow fever vaccination. From the 5' RACE reads, TCRdb called clonotypes with MiXCR, one entry per CDR3 protein. The sample has 250,000 to 300,000 distinct CDR3 sequences, 10% to 15% seen once; the top ten hold roughly 0.5%. The specimen comprised CD4+ T cells sorted from PBMCs, sampled 45 days after the yellow fever booster vaccination. All receptors derive from a man younger than 45 who received the YFV17D yellow fever vaccine.

This clonotype was seen a handful of times. V usage is TRBV29-1 and J usage is TRBJ2-1; no definite D call. Trimming pared 7 bases from V and 6 bases from J, leaving 16 bases between. Germline V lookup: CDR1 SQVTM, CDR2 ANQGSEA. The length of the CDR3 is 13 residues. CDR3 protein: CSAQANWGNEQFF. The CDR3 DNA is TGCAGCGCTCAGGCCAACTGGGGCAATGAGCAGTTCTTC.

This clonotype was counted only a few times. The rearrangement joins TRBV5-1 to TRBJ2-1; a possible D gene is TRBD1 (5 bases). V lost 2 bases to trimming and J lost 6 bases, with 15 bases between them. Germline CDR1 and CDR2: SGHRS and YFSETQ. CDR3 length: 15 residues. CDR3 amino acids: CASSLLGQGSNEQFF. As DNA, the CDR3 is TGCGCCAGCAGCTTATTGGGGCAGGGAAGCAATGAGCAGTTCTTC.